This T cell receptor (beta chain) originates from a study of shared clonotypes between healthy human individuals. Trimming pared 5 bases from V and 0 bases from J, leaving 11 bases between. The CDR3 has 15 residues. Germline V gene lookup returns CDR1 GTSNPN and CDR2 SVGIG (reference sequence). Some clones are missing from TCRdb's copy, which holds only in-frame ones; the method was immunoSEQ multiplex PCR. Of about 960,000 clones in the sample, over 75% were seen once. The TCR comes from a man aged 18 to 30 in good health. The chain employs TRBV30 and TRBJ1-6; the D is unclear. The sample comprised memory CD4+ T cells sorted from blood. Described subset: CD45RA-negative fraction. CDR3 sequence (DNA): TGTGCCTGGGGAAGAGATAGCTCCTATAATTCACCCCTCCACTTT. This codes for CAWGRDSSYNSPLHF.